This T cell receptor beta chain emerged from a study of cytomegalovirus exposure and HLA in healthy donors. The study's findings and limits: When a later analysis compared HLA-associated TCR beta chains with equally common others, the HLA-associated chains turned out to be more clonally expanded and to have lower generation probabilities. Later analysis showed TCR association rates varying by HLA locus, highest for DRB1 and lowest for HLA-C. Among donors in an Asian-associated ancestry cluster, a later analysis reportedly found fewer N-insertions than the roughly 700-donor mean. It is likely that the observed cluster of highly shared sequence variants was a sequencing artifact.

This clone occurred a few times. What it binds is unknown. V lost 7 bases, J lost 5 bases, and 11 bases lay in between. The CDR3 consists of 12 residues. Germline loops: CDR1 SEHNR, CDR2 FQNEAQ (reference sequence). Primers included in the PCR were 60 Vbeta and 13 Jbeta primers. Profiling relied on immunoSEQ multiplex PCR, and the TCRdb table lists in-frame clones only, not all of them. Of some 140,000 clones in the sample, around three quarters were seen once. The origin of this receptor is a man aged 35-49 years in good health and CMV-seropositive. Sequencing was done on a sample of PBMCs. The genes are TRBV7-9 and TRBJ1-1; D ambiguous. CDR3 in DNA: TGTGCCAGCAATGAGGCCGAAACTGAAGCTTTCTTT. Protein sequence: CASNEAETEAFF. The full variable domain, rest sourced from reference TRBV7-9 and TRBJ1-1, is DTGVSQNPRHKITKRGQNVTFRCDPISEHNRLYWYRQTLGQGPEFLTYFQNEAQLEKSRLLSDRFSAERPKGSFSTLEIQRTEQGDSAMYLCASNEAETEAFFGQGTRLTVV.